This T cell receptor (beta chain) emerged from a study of blood T cell repertoires in COVID-19. This CDR3 contains 12 residues. Germline V CDR1 and CDR2: SGHRS, YFSETQ. Losses at the gene ends were 0 bases for V and 13 bases for J; bases not matched to a gene: 5. Generated by immunoSEQ multiplex PCR, the TCRdb table keeps only in-frame clones and is missing some. Of 360,000 or so clones listed, roughly nine tenths are singletons. This TCR came from a woman aged 25-40 years who had recovered from COVID-19. This chain uses TRBV5-1 with TRBJ2-7, with 9 bases identical to TRBD2. Sequencing was carried out using PBMCs or T cells enriched from blood (not recorded which). CDR3 sequence: CASSLESGRTYF. CDR3 bases: TGCGCCAGCAGCTTGGAGAGCGGGAGGACTTACTTC.